Included here is one TCR beta chain sequence, with context. Antigen unknown. Samples were taken several times over chemoradiotherapy. Here immunoSEQ multiplex PCR was the method, and the copy in TCRdb shows in-frame clones only, minus some. The table shows approximately 3,700 clones, with approximately 96% occurring only once. Germline assignment: CDR1 MGHRA and CDR2 YSYEKL. Unmatched junction bases numbered 17, after V lost 7 bases and J lost 9 bases. CDR3 size: 17 residues. These data originate in a study of chemoradiotherapy in HPV16-positive cancers. Study-level results: For HPV16-positive patients, expanding HPV-responsive T cells associated with longer recurrence-free survival. Non-HPV-specific T cells did not expand in tumors during treatment, whereas candidate HPV-specific clones and E7-related motifs did.

The rearrangement uses TRBV4-1 and TRBJ1-6, with 8 bases identical to TRBD1. This TCR derives from a human donor with HPV-associated anogenital cancer. Sampling was performed from a patient who underwent chemoradiotherapy. CDR3 coding DNA: TGCGCCAGCACGCGCCAGCCGGAGGGACAGGCTCCTTCACCCCTCCACTTT. It encodes CASTRQPEGQAPSPLHF.